The T cell receptor (beta chain) under discussion was sequenced for a study of T cells in Graves' hyperthyroidism and ophthalmopathy. Amplification targeted TCR beta CDR3 regions from RNA transcripts. Researchers ran a first-round RT-PCR on the TCR CDR3 using the HTBI primer set. From the multiplex PCR reads, TCRdb called clonotypes with MiXCR, one entry per CDR3 protein. The sample lists under 800,000 distinct CDR3 sequences, 14% seen once, with roughly 10% in the top ten. Note on this clonotype: As yet, its antigen is unknown.

The CDR3 runs to 15 residues. With 0 bases clipped from V and 3 bases from J, the junction kept 5 bases outside the gene matches. Germline lookup yields CDR1 SGHKS and CDR2 YYEKEE (reference sequence). With a duration under 2 months, the hyperthyroidism was newly diagnosed in patients aged 18 to 65. Uncontrolled infection, other autoimmune disease, pregnancy or lactation led to exclusion. Study-wide results and limits: Among clonotypes expanded in thyroid above 0.001, most were also found in blood.

The clonotype was recovered from a woman under 30 with Graves' hyperthyroidism. Sequenced material: blood. The gene calls are TRBV5-5 and TRBJ2-7; the match to TRBD2 covers 8 bases. CDR3 loop: CASSLGAGEIYEQYF. The CDR3 coding sequence is TGTGCCAGCAGCTTGGGAGCGGGAGAGATCTACGAGCAGTACTTC.